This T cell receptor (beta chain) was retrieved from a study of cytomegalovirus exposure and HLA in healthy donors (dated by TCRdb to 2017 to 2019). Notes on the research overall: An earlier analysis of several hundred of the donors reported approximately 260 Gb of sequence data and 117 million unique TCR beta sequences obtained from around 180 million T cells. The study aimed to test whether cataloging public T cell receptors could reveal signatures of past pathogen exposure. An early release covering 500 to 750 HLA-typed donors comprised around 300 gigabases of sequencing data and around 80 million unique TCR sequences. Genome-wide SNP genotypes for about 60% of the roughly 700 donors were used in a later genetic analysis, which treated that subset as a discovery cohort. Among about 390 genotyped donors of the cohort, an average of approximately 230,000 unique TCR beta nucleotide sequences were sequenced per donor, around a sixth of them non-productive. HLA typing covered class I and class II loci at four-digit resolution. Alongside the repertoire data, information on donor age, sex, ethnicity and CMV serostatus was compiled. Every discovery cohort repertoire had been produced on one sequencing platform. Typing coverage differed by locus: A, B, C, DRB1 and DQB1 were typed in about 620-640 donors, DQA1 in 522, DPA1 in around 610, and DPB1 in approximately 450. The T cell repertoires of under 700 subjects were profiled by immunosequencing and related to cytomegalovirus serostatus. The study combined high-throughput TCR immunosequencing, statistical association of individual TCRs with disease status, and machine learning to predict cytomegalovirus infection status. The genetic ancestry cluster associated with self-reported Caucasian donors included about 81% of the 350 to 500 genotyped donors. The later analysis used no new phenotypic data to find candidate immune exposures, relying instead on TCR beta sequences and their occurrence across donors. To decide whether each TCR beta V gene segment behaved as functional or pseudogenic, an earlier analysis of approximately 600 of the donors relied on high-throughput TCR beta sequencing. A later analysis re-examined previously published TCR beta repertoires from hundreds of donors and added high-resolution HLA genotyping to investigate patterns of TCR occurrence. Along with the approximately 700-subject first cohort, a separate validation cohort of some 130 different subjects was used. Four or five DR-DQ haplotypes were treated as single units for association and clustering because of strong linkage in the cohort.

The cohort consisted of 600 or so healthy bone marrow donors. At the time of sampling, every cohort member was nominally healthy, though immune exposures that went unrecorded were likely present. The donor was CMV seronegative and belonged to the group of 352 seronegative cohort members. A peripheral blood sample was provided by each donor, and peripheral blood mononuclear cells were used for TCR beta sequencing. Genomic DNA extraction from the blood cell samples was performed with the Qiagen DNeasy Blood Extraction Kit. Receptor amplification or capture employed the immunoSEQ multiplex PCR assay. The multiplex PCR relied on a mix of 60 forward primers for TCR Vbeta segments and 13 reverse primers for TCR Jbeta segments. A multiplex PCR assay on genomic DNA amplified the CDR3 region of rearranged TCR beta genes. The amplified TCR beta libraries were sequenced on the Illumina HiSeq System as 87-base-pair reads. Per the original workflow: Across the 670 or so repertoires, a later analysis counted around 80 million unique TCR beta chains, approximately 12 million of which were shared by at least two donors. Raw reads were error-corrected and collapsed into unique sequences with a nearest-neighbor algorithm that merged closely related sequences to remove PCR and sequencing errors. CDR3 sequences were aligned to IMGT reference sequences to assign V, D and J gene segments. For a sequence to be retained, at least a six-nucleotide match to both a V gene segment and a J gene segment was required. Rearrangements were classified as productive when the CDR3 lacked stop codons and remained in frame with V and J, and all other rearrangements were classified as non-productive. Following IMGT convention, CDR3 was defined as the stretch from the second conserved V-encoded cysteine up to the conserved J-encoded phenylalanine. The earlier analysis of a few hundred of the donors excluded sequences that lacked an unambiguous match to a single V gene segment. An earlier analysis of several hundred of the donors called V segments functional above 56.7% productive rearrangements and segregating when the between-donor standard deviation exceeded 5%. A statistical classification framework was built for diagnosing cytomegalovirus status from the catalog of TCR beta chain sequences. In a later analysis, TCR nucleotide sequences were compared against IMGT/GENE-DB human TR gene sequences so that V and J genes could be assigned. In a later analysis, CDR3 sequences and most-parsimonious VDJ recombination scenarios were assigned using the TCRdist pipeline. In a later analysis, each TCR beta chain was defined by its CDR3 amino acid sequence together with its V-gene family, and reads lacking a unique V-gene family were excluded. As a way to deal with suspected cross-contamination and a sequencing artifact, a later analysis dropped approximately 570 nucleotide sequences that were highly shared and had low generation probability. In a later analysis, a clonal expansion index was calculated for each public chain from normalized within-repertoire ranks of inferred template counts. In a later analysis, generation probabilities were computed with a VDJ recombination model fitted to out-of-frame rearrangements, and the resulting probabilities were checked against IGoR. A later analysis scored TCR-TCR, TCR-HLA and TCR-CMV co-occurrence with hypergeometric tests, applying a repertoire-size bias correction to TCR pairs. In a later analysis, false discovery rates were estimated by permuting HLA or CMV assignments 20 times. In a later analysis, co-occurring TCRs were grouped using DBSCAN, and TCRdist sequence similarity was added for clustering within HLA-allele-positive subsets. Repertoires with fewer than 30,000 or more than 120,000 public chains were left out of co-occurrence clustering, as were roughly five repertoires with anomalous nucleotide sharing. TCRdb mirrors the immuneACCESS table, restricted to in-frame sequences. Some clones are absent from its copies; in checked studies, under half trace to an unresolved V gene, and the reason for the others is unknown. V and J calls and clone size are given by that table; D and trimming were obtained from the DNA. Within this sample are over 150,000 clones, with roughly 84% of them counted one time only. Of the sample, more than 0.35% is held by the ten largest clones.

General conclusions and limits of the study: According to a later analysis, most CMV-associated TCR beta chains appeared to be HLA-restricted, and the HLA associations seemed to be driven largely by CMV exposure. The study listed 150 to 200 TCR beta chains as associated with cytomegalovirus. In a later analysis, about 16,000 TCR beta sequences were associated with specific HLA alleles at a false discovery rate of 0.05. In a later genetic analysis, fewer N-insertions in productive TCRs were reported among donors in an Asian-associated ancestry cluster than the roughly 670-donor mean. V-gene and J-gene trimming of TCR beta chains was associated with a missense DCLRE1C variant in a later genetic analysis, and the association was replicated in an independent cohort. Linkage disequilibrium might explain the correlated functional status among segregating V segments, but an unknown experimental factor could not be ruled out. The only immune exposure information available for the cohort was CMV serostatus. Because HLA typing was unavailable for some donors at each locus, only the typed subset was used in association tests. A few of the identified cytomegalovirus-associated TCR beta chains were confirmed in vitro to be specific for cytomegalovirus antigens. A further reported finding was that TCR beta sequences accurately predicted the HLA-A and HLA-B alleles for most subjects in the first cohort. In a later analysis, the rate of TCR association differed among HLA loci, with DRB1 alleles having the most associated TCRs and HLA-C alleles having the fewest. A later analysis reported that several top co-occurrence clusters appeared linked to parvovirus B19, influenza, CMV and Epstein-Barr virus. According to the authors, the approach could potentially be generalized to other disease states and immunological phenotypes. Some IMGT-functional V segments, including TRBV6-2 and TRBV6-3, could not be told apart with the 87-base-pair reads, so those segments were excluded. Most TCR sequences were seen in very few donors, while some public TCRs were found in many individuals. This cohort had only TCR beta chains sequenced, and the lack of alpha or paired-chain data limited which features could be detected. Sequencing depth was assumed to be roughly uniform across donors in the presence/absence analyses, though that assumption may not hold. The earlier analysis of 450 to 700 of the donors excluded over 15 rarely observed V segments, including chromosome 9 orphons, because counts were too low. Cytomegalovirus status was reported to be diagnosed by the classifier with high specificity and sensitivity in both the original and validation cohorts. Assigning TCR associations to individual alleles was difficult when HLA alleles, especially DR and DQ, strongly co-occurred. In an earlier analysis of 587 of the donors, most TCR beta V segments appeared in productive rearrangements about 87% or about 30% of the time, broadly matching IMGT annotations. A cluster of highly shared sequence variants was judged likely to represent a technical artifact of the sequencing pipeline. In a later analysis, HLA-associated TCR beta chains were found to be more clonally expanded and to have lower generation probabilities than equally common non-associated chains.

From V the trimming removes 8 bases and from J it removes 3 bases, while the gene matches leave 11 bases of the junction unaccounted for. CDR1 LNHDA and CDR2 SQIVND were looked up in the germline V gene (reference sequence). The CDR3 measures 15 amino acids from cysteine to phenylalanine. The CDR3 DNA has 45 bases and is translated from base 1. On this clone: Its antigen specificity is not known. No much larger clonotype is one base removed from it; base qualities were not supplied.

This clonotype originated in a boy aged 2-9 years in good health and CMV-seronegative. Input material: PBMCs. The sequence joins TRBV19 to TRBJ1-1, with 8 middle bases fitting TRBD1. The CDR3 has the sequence CASHRRDRGHTEAFF. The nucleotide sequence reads TGTGCCAGTCATAGGAGAGACAGGGGTCACACTGAAGCTTTCTTT.